These 2 T cell receptor beta chains were all obtained from the same sample, sequenced in a study of CD8 T cells in ankylosing spondylitis. TCRdb passed the 5' RACE reads through MiXCR, listing each CDR3 protein once. This table has 200,000 to 300,000 distinct CDR3 sequences, around 9.2% appearing once. What was sequenced was blood, either unsorted or a sorted T cell fraction (not recorded which). All receptors come from a male donor with ankylosing spondylitis or in good health (not recorded which).

The sample holds many counts of this clonotype. The chain has TRBV5-6 and TRBJ2-7; D unclear. The CDR3 length is 13 residues. Deletions cut 2 bases from V and 2 bases from J, with 8 bases between. CDR1 SGHDT and CDR2 YYEEEE come from the germline V gene. CDR3 sequence reads: CASSFTNTYEQYF. The CDR3 DNA is TGTGCCAGCAGCTTTACTAACACCTACGAGCAGTACTTC.

The rearrangement joins TRBV10-2 to TRBJ2-3; 10 bases line up with TRBD1. J was trimmed by 5 bases and V by 4 bases; bases with no gene match: 9. This CDR3 contains 16 residues. Germline V gene sequence: CDR1 WSHSY, CDR2 SAAADI. CDR3 coding DNA: TGCGCCAGCAGTGTTGGGGACAGGGGCGTCGGAGATACGCAGTATTTT. As protein: CASSVGDRGVGDTQYF.